The subject of this entry is one TCR beta chain. Its antigen is not identified. V was pared by 2 bases and J by 3 bases, with 14 bases between. Germline values: CDR1 MGHRA, CDR2 YSYEKL. The CDR3 spans 15 residues. This sample was included in a study of cytomegalovirus exposure and HLA in healthy donors. Study-wide findings and caveats: The authors judged a highly shared variant cluster likely a sequencing artifact. Solely CMV serostatus was available to characterize immune exposure. Among donors in an Asian-associated ancestry cluster, a later analysis reportedly found fewer N-insertions than the roughly 700-donor mean.

A multiplex PCR was run with 60 Vbeta primers and 13 Jbeta primers. Clones were read by immunoSEQ multiplex PCR, and TCRdb kept only the in-frame ones, dropping some. Here the sample table reports approximately 120,000 clones. This TCR came from a man aged 35 to 55 in good health and CMV-seronegative. Sequenced material: PBMCs. This chain joins TRBV4-1 and TRBJ2-7; weak D call: TRBD2 (6 bases). The CDR3, as DNA: TGCGCCAGCAGCCAATTCGGCGGGGCCGGCTACGAGCAGTACTTC. This sequence encodes CASSQFGGAGYEQYF.